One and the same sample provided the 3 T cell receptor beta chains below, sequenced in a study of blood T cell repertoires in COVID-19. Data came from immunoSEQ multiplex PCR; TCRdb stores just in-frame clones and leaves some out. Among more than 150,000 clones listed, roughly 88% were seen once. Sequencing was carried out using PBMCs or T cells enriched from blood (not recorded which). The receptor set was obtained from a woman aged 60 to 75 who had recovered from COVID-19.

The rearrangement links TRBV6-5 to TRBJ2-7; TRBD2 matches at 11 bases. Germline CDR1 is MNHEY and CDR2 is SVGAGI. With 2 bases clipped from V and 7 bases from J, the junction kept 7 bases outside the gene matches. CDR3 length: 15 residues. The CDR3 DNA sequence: TGTGCCAGCAGTTACGTCCCCGCTAGCGGGGGGGAGCAGTACTTC. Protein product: CASSYVPASGGEQYF.

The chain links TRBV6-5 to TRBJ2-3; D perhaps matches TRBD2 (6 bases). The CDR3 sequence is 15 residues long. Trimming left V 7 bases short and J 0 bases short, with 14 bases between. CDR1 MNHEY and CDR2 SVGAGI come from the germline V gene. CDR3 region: CASNLSGRSTDTQYF. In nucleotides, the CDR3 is TGTGCCAGCAATTTAAGCGGGCGAAGCACAGATACGCAGTATTTT.

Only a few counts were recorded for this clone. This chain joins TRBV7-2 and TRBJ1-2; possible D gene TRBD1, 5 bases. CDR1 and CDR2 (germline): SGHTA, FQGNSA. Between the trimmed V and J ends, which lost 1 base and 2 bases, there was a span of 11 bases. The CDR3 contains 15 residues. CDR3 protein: CASSLGQGRNYGYTF. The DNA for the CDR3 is TGTGCCAGCAGCTTAGGCCAGGGAAGGAACTATGGCTACACCTTC.